The 31 T cell receptor beta chains given below trace back to one sample, sequenced in a study of blood T cell repertoires in COVID-19. Assay used: immunoSEQ multiplex PCR; TCRdb lists only in-frame clones, some missing. The sample contains about 180,000 clones, 80% of which appear only once. The sample taken for sequencing was PBMCs or T cells enriched from blood (not recorded which). Receptors were obtained from a man in his sixties who had been exposed to COVID-19.

The V call is TRBV7-3, the J call TRBJ2-7; 7 nucleotides agree with TRBD2. Germline CDR1 SGHTA, CDR2 FQGTGA. After removal of 6 bases from V and 2 bases from J, the junction contained 4 bases not matched to a gene. The CDR3 extends over 13 amino acids. This CDR3 is CASSLAETYEQYF. In nucleotides, the CDR3 is TGTGCCAGCAGTCTAGCGGAGACCTACGAGCAGTACTTC. Full variable domain (rest looked up from reference TRBV7-3 and TRBJ2-7): GAGVSQTPSNKVTEKGKYVELRCDPISGHTALYWYRQSLGQGPEFLIYFQGTGAADDSGLPNDRFFAVRPEGSVSTLKIQRTERGDSAVYLCASSLAETYEQYFGPGTRLTVT.

The chain is built from TRBV2 and TRBJ1-3, with 9 bases matching TRBD1. V shed 6 bases and J 5 bases; nucleotides not matched to a gene: 5. The CDR3 sequence is 14 residues long. The V gene's germline CDR1 is SNHLY and CDR2 FYNNEI. CDR3 protein: CASRGTGTRNTIYF. The CDR3 nucleotides read TGTGCCAGCAGGGGGACAGGGACCCGAAACACCATATATTTT.

The CDR3 DNA follows: TGTGCCAGCAGCTTCGGGGGGGCCTCCTACGAGCAGTACTTC. Its translation is CASSFGGASYEQYF. The V call is TRBV7-2, the J call TRBJ2-7; 8 positions match TRBD2. Per germline, CDR1 SGHTA and CDR2 FQGNSA. The trim removed 3 bases at V and 0 bases at J, leaving 1 base unmatched. The CDR3 has 14 amino acids.

This rearrangement joins TRBV5-4 to TRBJ1-1; TRBD1 matches at 8 bases. The CDR3 is 15 amino acids. In germline, CDR1 is SGHNT, CDR2 YYREEE (reference sequence). V was pared by 3 bases and J by 4 bases, with 8 bases of the junction left unmatched. The DNA of the CDR3 is TGTGCCAGCAGCTGGGGGCAGGGGGCGACCACTGAAGCTTTCTTT. Translating it yields CASSWGQGATTEAFF.

This clone was detected only a few times. The chain links TRBV4-1 to TRBJ2-7; possibly TRBD2 for D (6 bases). Germline-derived CDR1 and CDR2 are MGHRA and YSYEKL. The CDR3 has 15 residues. V lost 3 bases and J lost 2, with 14 bases in between. This CDR3 reads CASSQVGTLTYEQYF. In DNA, the CDR3 is TGCGCCAGCAGCCAGGTTGGGACTCTTACCTACGAGCAGTACTTC.

The V gene is TRBV19, the J gene TRBJ1-5, with 8 positions matching TRBD1. The CDR3 runs 18 residues. Per germline, CDR1 LNHDA and CDR2 SQIVND (reference sequence). The V gene end was trimmed by 7 bases and the J gene end by 0 bases; junction bases not matched to a gene: 14. CDR3 protein: CASTRGAGGLYSNQPQHF. The CDR3, as DNA: TGTGCCAGTACCCGTGGCGCAGGGGGCCTGTATAGCAATCAGCCCCAGCATTTT.

This chain joins TRBV7-8 and TRBJ1-2, with D tentatively TRBD1 (5 bases). Germline CDR1 and CDR2: SGHVS and FQNEAQ. CDR3 length equals 15 residues. V gave up 0 bases and J gave up 4 bases, with 12 bases separating them. CDR3 protein: CASSLAVAGPYGYTF. Here the CDR3 DNA reads TGTGCCAGCAGCTTAGCCGTCGCGGGACCCTATGGCTACACCTTC.

The chain combines TRBV12-3 or TRBV12-4 with TRBJ1-1; D ambiguous. The CDR3 covers 13 residues. V lost 6 bases and J 1 base, leaving 9 bases between the germline ends. The CDR3 loop reads CASSLSGNTEAFF. CDR3 coding DNA: TGTGCCAGCAGCCTATCCGGGAACACTGAAGCTTTCTTT.

This chain uses TRBV9 with TRBJ1-4; 8 bases are a match to TRBD1. Per the germline V gene, CDR1 is SGDLS and CDR2 is YYNGEE. V lost 0 bases, J lost 7 bases, and 8 bases stayed unmatched. The CDR3 covers 16 residues. CDR3 sequence reads: CASSVAPDRAGEKLFF. Written as DNA, the CDR3 is TGTGCCAGCAGCGTAGCCCCGGACAGGGCGGGTGAAAAACTGTTTTTT.

The chain carries TRBV28 and TRBJ1-1, with D possibly being TRBD1 (6 bases). The CDR3 is made up of 13 amino acids. Germline V lookup: CDR1 MDHEN, CDR2 SYDVKM. V gave up 6 bases and J gave up 1 base, with 9 bases separating them. The CDR3 loop is CASRRGWNTEAFF. CDR3 nucleotide sequence: TGTGCCAGCAGGAGGGGGTGGAACACTGAAGCTTTCTTT.

CDR3 sequence: CASSGTGWKTQYF. The CDR3 DNA is TGTGCCAGCAGCGGGACAGGGTGGAAGACCCAGTACTTC. V gene TRBV7-2 combines with J gene TRBJ2-5, with TRBD1 matching over 9 bases. V lost 5 bases, J lost 6 bases, and 4 bases stayed unmatched. The CDR3 runs 13 residues. Germline V lookup: CDR1 SGHTA, CDR2 FQGNSA.

The genes are TRBV5-4 and TRBJ2-4; possible D gene TRBD1, 5 bases. Germline V gives CDR1 SGHNT, CDR2 YYREEE (reference sequence). The CDR3 has 13 residues. Trimming stripped 4 bases from V and 6 bases from J, with 11 bases between. CDR3 DNA: TGTGCCAGCAGCCCGGAAAGGGGAAACATTCAGTACTTC. Its protein is CASSPERGNIQYF.

This clone occurred once. The chain has TRBV6-5 and TRBJ2-1; TRBD1 might be the D (7 bases). Germline CDR1 is MNHEY and CDR2 is SVGAGI. The CDR3 is 16 residues long. V was pared by 1 base and J by 2 bases, with 12 bases between. The CDR3 nucleotides are TGTGCCAGCAGTTACTTAAGCAGGGGGGCCTACAATGAGCAGTTCTTC. Protein: CASSYLSRGAYNEQFF.

The V gene is TRBV11-2, the J gene TRBJ2-1; 8 bases match TRBD2. The CDR3 consists of 15 residues. The germline CDR1 and CDR2 sequences are SGHAT and FQNNGV. Unmatched junction bases numbered 10, after V lost 5 bases and J lost 7 bases. The CDR3 bases are TGTGCCAGCAGCCCCCAGGCGGGAGGTAGTAATGAGCAGTTCTTC. This sequence encodes CASSPQAGGSNEQFF.

This clone has just a few counts. The rearrangement joins TRBV6-1 to TRBJ1-1, with 7 bases aligning to TRBD1. CDR1 and CDR2 from the germline V gene are MNHNS and SASEGT. The CDR3 is 14 amino acids. Trimming at V came to 6 bases and at J to 1 base, leaving 5 bases not matched to a gene. The CDR3 region is CASSEQGTNTEAFF. The CDR3 DNA is TGTGCCAGCAGCGAACAGGGGACGAACACTGAAGCTTTCTTT.

J is TRBJ1-2 and V is TRBV5-4; possibly TRBD1 for D (6 bases). This CDR3 has 13 residues. From germline, CDR1 is SGHNT and CDR2 YYREEE (reference sequence). Trimming took off 10 bases at V and 4 bases at J, with 17 bases between the two ends. Here the CDR3 DNA reads TGTGCCGGCAACCTAGGGGGTTCCTATGGCTACACCTTC. It is translated as CAGNLGGSYGYTF.

The chain links TRBV4-1 to TRBJ2-1; D is unclear. Germline V gives CDR1 MGHRA, CDR2 YSYEKL. The V gene lost 0 bases and the J gene lost 8 bases, with 11 bases spanning the gap. The length of the CDR3 is 14 residues. The CDR3 loop reads CASSQEVWSDEQFF. The CDR3, as DNA: TGCGCCAGCAGCCAAGAAGTTTGGAGCGATGAGCAGTTCTTC.

The chain uses TRBV19 and TRBJ1-1; 8 bases match TRBD1. The CDR3 totals 14 residues. The V and J ends lost 5 bases and 7 bases, in that order; junction bases with no gene match: 9. Germline CDR1 LNHDA, CDR2 SQIVND (reference sequence). This chain's CDR3 is CASSETGTGFEAFF. The CDR3 nucleotides read TGTGCCAGTAGTGAGACCGGGACAGGCTTTGAAGCTTTCTTT.

The V gene is TRBV28, the J gene TRBJ2-2; D is perhaps TRBD1 (5 bases). This CDR3 comprises 15 residues. CDR1 and CDR2 (germline): MDHEN, SYDVKM. The V gene lost 5 bases and the J gene lost 1 base, with 11 bases spanning the gap. CDR3 nucleotide sequence: TGTGCCAGCAGTCCGGCTGGACAGAACACCGGGGAGCTGTTTTTT. Protein: CASSPAGQNTGELFF.

The chain joins TRBV30 to TRBJ2-2; D gene uncertain. Looked up from germline, CDR1 is GTSNPN and CDR2 is SVGIG (reference sequence). Trimming removed 0 bases from V and 6 bases from J, with 11 bases in between. The CDR3 runs 14 residues. This chain's CDR3 is CAWSVQIAAGELFF. The DNA of the CDR3 is TGTGCCTGGAGTGTACAGATCGCCGCCGGGGAGCTGTTTTTT.

This clone was seen more than once but under ten times. V is TRBV27 and J is TRBJ1-5; maybe TRBD1 (5 bases). The CDR3 length is 15 residues. V shed 2 bases and J shed 4 bases, with 12 bases lying between them. CDR1 MNHEY and CDR2 SMNVEV come from the germline V gene (reference sequence). CDR3 in amino acids: CASSLGRQLNQPQHF. In DNA, the CDR3 is TGTGCCAGCAGTTTAGGTCGACAGTTAAATCAGCCCCAGCATTTT.

V is TRBV6-1 and J is TRBJ1-5; D is perhaps TRBD1 (5 bases). V shed 3 bases and J shed 8 bases, with 11 bases lying between them. Germline V gene data show CDR1 as MNHNS and CDR2 as SASEGT. The CDR3 has 13 amino acids. Here the CDR3 DNA reads TGTGCCAGCAGTGACAGGGAAGGGGAGCCCCAGCATTTT. Encoded protein: CASSDREGEPQHF.

The chain carries TRBV3-1 (or the pseudogene TRBV3-2) and TRBJ2-4; the D gene is possibly TRBD1 (5 bases). The ends were cut back, 0 bases at V and 0 bases at J, with 15 bases in the middle. Germline V gene data show CDR1 as LGHDT and CDR2 as YNNKEL (reference sequence). This CDR3 spans 18 amino acids. The CDR3 sequence: CASSQDGDAGIAKNIQYF. CDR3 coding DNA: TGTGCCAGCAGCCAAGATGGAGACGCAGGGATAGCCAAAAACATTCAGTACTTC.

In this sample, this clone turned up a few times. CDR3 sequence reads: CASSLGERGTYEQYF. CDR3 DNA sequence: TGTGCCAGCAGCTTAGGTGAGAGAGGGACCTACGAGCAGTACTTC. The chain has TRBV7-7 and TRBJ2-7; weak D call: TRBD2 (5 bases). V was pared by 1 base and J by 2 bases, with 12 bases between. The CDR3 spans 15 residues. Germline assignment: CDR1 SSHAT and CDR2 FNYEAQ (reference sequence).

This clone has a handful of counts. This chain links TRBV16 with TRBJ1-1, with D possibly being TRBD1 (5 bases). The CDR3 spans 14 residues. Trimming took off 3 bases at V and 3 bases at J, with 11 bases between the two ends. Germline CDR1 is KGHSY and CDR2 is FQNENV. The CDR3, as DNA: TGTGCCAGCAGCCAGACCCCAGGGTACACTGAAGCTTTCTTT. It translates to CASSQTPGYTEAFF.

The V and J genes are TRBV11-3 and TRBJ2-7; 9 bases align to TRBD1. The CDR3 contains 15 residues. The V segment lost 3 bases and the J segment 3 bases; nucleotides outside the gene matches: 6. CDR1 SGHNT and CDR2 YENEEA come from the germline V gene. The CDR3 coding sequence is TGTGCCAGCAGCTTGACAGGGGGAAAGGGCTACGAGCAGTACTTC. Translated, it gives CASSLTGGKGYEQYF.

There are a few counts of this clone. The V and J genes are TRBV27 and TRBJ2-7; tentative D call: TRBD2 (5 bases). Per germline, CDR1 MNHEY and CDR2 SMNVEV (reference sequence). With 3 bases removed from V and 1 base from J, the gap between germline ends came to 10 bases. The CDR3 is made up of 14 amino acids. The CDR3 is CASSLVGGSYEQYF. The CDR3 bases are TGTGCCAGCAGTTTGGTTGGCGGGTCCTACGAGCAGTACTTC.

This sequence joins TRBV5-4 and TRBJ2-1, with 14 bases aligning to TRBD2. The germline V gene has CDR1 SGHNT and CDR2 YYREEE (reference sequence). There are 17 residues in the CDR3. J lost 8 bases, V lost 4 bases, and 11 bases had no gene match. CDR3 region: CASSPGTSGSRAHEQFF. The CDR3 DNA reads TGTGCCAGCAGCCCGGGGACTAGCGGGAGTCGGGCGCATGAGCAGTTCTTC.

The J gene is TRBJ1-1, the V gene TRBV7-8; TRBD1 matches 8 bases. Germline loops: CDR1 SGHVS, CDR2 FQNEAQ. CDR3 length equals 12 residues. The junction had 5 bases not matched to a gene; V was cut back by 3 bases and J by 11 bases. CDR3 loop: CASSFMTGVAFF. CDR3 sequence (DNA): TGTGCCAGCAGCTTTATGACAGGGGTTGCTTTCTTT.

This clone occurred a few times. The chain joins TRBV6-2 or TRBV6-3 to TRBJ2-1, with 8 nucleotides matching TRBD2. Trimming cost V 5 bases and J 5 bases; bases outside gene matches: 11. Germline CDR1 is MNHEY and CDR2 is SVGEGT. The CDR3 covers 16 residues. The CDR3 DNA reads TGTGCCAGCAGTCCCCTCCCCAGCGGGAGACACAATGAGCAGTTCTTC. It yields the protein CASSPLPSGRHNEQFF.

The rearrangement uses TRBV29-1 and TRBJ2-7, with 9 bases lining up with TRBD1. The V segment lost 7 bases and the J segment 2 bases; nucleotides outside the gene matches: 12. Germline V CDR1 and CDR2: SQVTM, ANQGSEA. The CDR3 is 15 amino acids. CDR3 protein: CSAEGHRGHPYEQYF. In DNA form, the CDR3 reads TGCAGCGCCGAAGGTCACAGGGGGCACCCCTACGAGCAGTACTTC.